Detailed here is one T cell receptor (beta chain). What it recognizes is unknown. Making the TCR beta libraries involved quantitative 5'-RACE with molecular barcodes. TCRdb analysed the 5' RACE reads with MiXCR anew, one entry per CDR3 protein. The repertoire has around 330,000 distinct CDR3 sequences, around a tenth of them found once; the top ten carry roughly 9%. The sample comes from a study of CD8 T cells in ankylosing spondylitis. The CDR3 runs 14 residues. Germline V gene data show CDR1 as ENHRY and CDR2 as SYGVKD. The V end lost 3 bases, the J end lost 3 bases, and 12 bases lay between the germline ends. Study conclusions and caveats: The clones that were linked to disease were reported to be significantly enriched in matched synovial fluid samples from ankylosing spondylitis patients. Within ankylosing spondylitis blood, a TCR beta motif made up of eight highly homologous variants appeared to be characteristic. Before this, some motif variants had been reported in reactive arthritis synovial fluid and blood.

The chain has TRBV10-3 and TRBJ2-7, with a tentative D call TRBD2 (5 bases). The source is a female donor with ankylosing spondylitis or in good health (not recorded which). Source material: blood, either unsorted or a sorted T cell fraction (not recorded which). CDR3 coding DNA: TGTGCCATCAGTGATGAGGGTTTGGGCTACGAGCAGTACTTC. Amino acids: CAISDEGLGYEQYF.